This passage covers 22 T cell receptor beta chains from one sample sequenced in a study of blood T cell repertoires in COVID-19. TCRdb's copy holds only in-frame clones and misses some; the assay was immunoSEQ multiplex PCR. The sample carries about 380,000 clones, around 89% recorded once. The sample comprised peripheral blood. The receptors shown here come from a man aged 35-49 years with acute or convalescent COVID-19.

This rearrangement joins TRBV2 to TRBJ1-3; TRBD1 aligns across 7 bases. This CDR3 contains 14 residues. The J segment lost 0 bases and the V segment lost 9 bases, leaving 5 bases of the junction unmatched. Germline V lookup: CDR1 SNHLY, CDR2 FYNNEI. The CDR3 loop reads CARQGVSSGNTIYF. CDR3 DNA: TGTGCCAGGCAGGGGGTGAGCTCTGGAAACACCATATATTTT.

The rearrangement uses TRBV7-2 and TRBJ1-2; D call uncertain. Between the trimmed V and J ends, which lost 5 bases and 8 bases, there was a span of 12 bases. The CDR3 has 12 amino acids. Germline loops: CDR1 SGHTA, CDR2 FQGNSA. The chain's CDR3 is CASSLAYSGYTF. CDR3 sequence (DNA): TGTGCCAGCAGCCTTGCCTACAGCGGCTACACCTTC.

This clone was counted a few times. This rearrangement joins TRBV7-2 to TRBJ2-7; 11 bases align to TRBD2. Germline values: CDR1 SGHTA, CDR2 FQGNSA. Trimming cost V 1 base and J 2 bases; bases outside gene matches: 4. This CDR3 region has 16 residues. This CDR3 is CASSLEGTSGAYEQYF. The CDR3 nucleotides read TGTGCCAGCAGCTTAGAGGGGACTAGCGGAGCCTACGAGCAGTACTTC.

The genes are TRBV5-1 and TRBJ2-7; D is unresolved. V was cut by 0 bases and J by 2 bases, with 21 bases left in between. CDR3 length: 18 amino acids. Germline V gene sequence: CDR1 SGHRS, CDR2 YFSETQ. The CDR3 region has the DNA TGCGCCAGCAGCTTGGCCCCCCAACCTAGTTCCTCAACCTACGAGCAGTACTTC. This translates into CASSLAPQPSSSTYEQYF.

The table lists this clone with a few counts. The rearrangement links TRBV30 to TRBJ2-1, with D possibly being TRBD1 (6 bases). This CDR3 contains 14 residues. Germline assignment: CDR1 GTSNPN and CDR2 SVGIG (reference sequence). Trimming shortened V by 1 base and J by 9 bases, and 16 bases separated the two germline ends. The CDR3 sequence: CAWSARDIGSEQFF. Here the CDR3 DNA reads TGTGCCTGGAGTGCCCGGGACATCGGCAGTGAGCAGTTCTTC.

A few counts support this clone. The gene calls are TRBV19 and TRBJ2-6; possible D gene TRBD2, 5 bases. Germline V gives CDR1 LNHDA, CDR2 SQIVND (reference sequence). The length of the CDR3 is 16 residues. Trimming took off 7 bases at V and 0 bases at J, with 13 bases between the two ends. CDR3 nucleotide sequence: TGTGCCAGTAAACGGAGACTATACTCTGGGGCCAACGTCCTGACTTTC. Its translation is CASKRRLYSGANVLTF. The whole variable domain, remainder taken from reference TRBV19 and TRBJ2-6, is DGGITQSPKYLFRKEGQNVTLSCEQNLNHDAMYWYRQDPGQGLRLIYYSQIVNDFQKGDIAEGYSVSREKKESFPLTVTSAQKNPTAFYLCASKRRLYSGANVLTFGAGSRLTVL.

This chain connects TRBV27 to TRBJ1-1; D possibly corresponds to TRBD1 (5 bases). Trimming removed 3 bases at V and 6 bases at J, with 8 bases between. The CDR3 totals 12 residues. Germline CDR1 reads MNHEY; CDR2 reads SMNVEV (reference sequence). The CDR3 nucleotides read TGTGCCAGCAGTTTTCGGGGGTCTGAAGCTTTCTTT. Translated, it gives CASSFRGSEAFF.

The chain uses TRBV11-2 and TRBJ2-1; 9 nucleotides line up with TRBD2. CDR1 and CDR2 (germline): SGHAT, FQNNGV. The junction had 3 bases not matched to a gene; V was cut back by 5 bases and J by 4 bases. This CDR3 contains 14 residues. CDR3 nucleotides: TGTGCCAGCAGCCCTAGCGGGGTTTACAATGAGCAGTTCTTC. It codes for CASSPSGVYNEQFF. Drawing the rest from reference TRBV11-2 and TRBJ2-1, the complete variable domain is EAGVAQSPRYKIIEKRQSVAFWCNPISGHATLYWYQQILGQGPKLLIQFQNNGVVDDSQLPKDRFSAERLKGVDSTLKIQPAKLEDSAVYLCASSPSGVYNEQFFGPGTRLTVL.

V is TRBV2 and J is TRBJ2-1, with D possibly being TRBD2 (5 bases). CDR1 is SNHLY, CDR2 FYNNEI, per germline. The CDR3 is 12 residues long. Trimming shortened V by 5 bases and J by 6 bases, and 8 bases separated the two germline ends. The CDR3 DNA is TGTGCCAGCAGTAAGGACTCCAATGAGCAGTTCTTC. This encodes CASSKDSNEQFF.

This chain links TRBV4-1 with TRBJ2-1; D is undetermined. This CDR3 has 14 amino acids. Trimming left V 0 bases short and J 5 bases short, with 8 bases between. Germline loops: CDR1 MGHRA, CDR2 YSYEKL. In DNA form, the CDR3 reads TGCGCCAGCAGCCAAGAGGCCAGGAACAATGAGCAGTTCTTC. Translation: CASSQEARNNEQFF.

V and J are TRBV2 and TRBJ2-7; the match to TRBD1 covers 9 bases. Germline V gives CDR1 SNHLY, CDR2 FYNNEI. V shed 6 bases and J 9 bases; nucleotides not matched to a gene: 9. This CDR3 region has 13 residues. The CDR3 here is CASSGRDREAQYF. For the CDR3, the DNA is TGTGCCAGCAGCGGCCGGGACAGGGAAGCGCAGTACTTC.

This clone was found once. The chain combines TRBV29-1 with TRBJ2-7; TRBD2 agrees at 7 bases. The V and J ends lost 4 bases and 1 base, in that order; junction bases with no gene match: 7. The length of the CDR3 is 14 residues. Germline assignment: CDR1 SQVTM and CDR2 ANQGSEA. The chain's CDR3 is CSVAGGWESYEQYF. In DNA form, the CDR3 reads TGCAGCGTTGCCGGGGGGTGGGAGTCCTACGAGCAGTACTTC.

The chain recombines TRBV12-3 or TRBV12-4 with TRBJ1-2; 8 bases fit TRBD1. This CDR3 contains 11 residues. J was trimmed by 13 bases and V by 3 bases; bases with no gene match: 4. The CDR3 loop reads CASSFTGGATF. The DNA of the CDR3 is TGTGCCAGCAGTTTTACAGGGGGGGCCACCTTC.

The rearrangement links TRBV10-3 to TRBJ1-6; D might be TRBD1 (6 bases). There are 13 residues in the CDR3. The germline gives CDR1 ENHRY, CDR2 SYGVKD. V dropped 7 bases and J dropped 7 bases, with 11 bases sitting between them. In DNA form, the CDR3 reads TGTGCCATCACGGACAGCCGGAATTCACCCCTCCACTTT. Protein sequence: CAITDSRNSPLHF.

The V and J genes are TRBV7-2 and TRBJ1-2, with 7 bases identical to TRBD1. This CDR3 is 14 amino acids long. Germline-derived CDR1 and CDR2 are SGHTA and FQGNSA. V lost 5 bases, J lost 2 bases, and 5 bases stayed unmatched. CDR3 sequence (DNA): TGTGCCAGCAGCCCCGACAGGGCCAACTATGGCTACACCTTC. It yields the protein CASSPDRANYGYTF.

This rearrangement joins TRBV5-1 to TRBJ1-1, with D possibly TRBD1 on 5 matching bases. The CDR3 runs 12 residues. Trimming cost V 4 bases and J 5 bases, with 9 bases left between them. Germline V gene lookup returns CDR1 SGHRS and CDR2 YFSETQ. DNA of the CDR3: TGCGCCAGCAGCCAGGGTGGGACTGAAGCTTTCTTT. Its translation is CASSQGGTEAFF.

V and J are TRBV7-8 and TRBJ1-1; TRBD1 agrees at 8 bases. Germline CDR1 reads SGHVS; CDR2 reads FQNEAQ. J was trimmed by 3 bases and V by 3 bases; bases with no gene match: 9. CDR3 length: 16 residues. CDR3 amino acids: CASSFYVQGADTEAFF. The CDR3 coding sequence is TGTGCCAGCAGCTTCTACGTTCAGGGGGCGGACACTGAAGCTTTCTTT.

The CDR3 DNA reads TGCAGCGTTGAAGATCCCGGCAGGGGAAACACTGAAGCTTTCTTT. The encoded protein is CSVEDPGRGNTEAFF. V gene TRBV29-1 combines with J gene TRBJ1-1, with TRBD1 as a possible D gene (6 bases). This CDR3 is built from 15 residues. Per germline, CDR1 SQVTM and CDR2 ANQGSEA. V lost 0 bases and J lost 2, with 13 bases in between. Based on the CDR3 plus reference TRBV29-1 and TRBJ1-1, the full variable domain is SAVISQKPSRDICQRGTSLTIQCQVDSQVTMMFWYRQQPGQSLTLIATANQGSEATYESGFVIDKFPISRPNLTFSTLTVSNMSPEDSSIYLCSVEDPGRGNTEAFFGQGTRLTVV.

V gene TRBV12-5 combines with J gene TRBJ2-2; maybe TRBD2 (6 bases). The CDR3 is made up of 18 amino acids. CDR1 and CDR2 (germline): LGHNT, FRNRAP. The V end was cut by 2 bases, the J end by 2 bases, with 18 bases between. The CDR3 is CASGLFRIGGGNTGELFF. The DNA for the CDR3 is TGTGCTAGTGGTTTGTTTCGGATCGGGGGAGGAAACACCGGGGAGCTGTTTTTT.

The table lists this clone with a count of one. The chain links TRBV21-1 to TRBJ1-5; TRBD1, as called in the table, went unchecked against the DNA. TRBV21-1 is a listed pseudogene. The CDR3 covers 19 residues. The CDR3 sequence is CASSSQSGTGGNSNQPQHF. Here the CDR3 DNA reads TGTGCCAGCAGCTCGCAATCCGGGACAGGGGGCAATAGCAATCAGCCCCAGCATTTT.

The rearrangement links TRBV2 to TRBJ2-7; maybe TRBD1 (7 bases). V was trimmed by 5 bases and J by 1 base, leaving 18 bases between them. Germline lookup yields CDR1 SNHLY and CDR2 FYNNEI. CDR3 length equals 16 residues. The CDR3 sequence is CASSPKTGDSSYEQYF. CDR3 DNA: TGTGCCAGCAGTCCAAAAACGGGGGACAGTTCCTACGAGCAGTACTTC.

V usage is TRBV28 and J usage is TRBJ1-2; 7 nucleotides align to TRBD1. The germline gives CDR1 MDHEN, CDR2 SYDVKM. The CDR3 is 16 residues long. After removal of 4 bases from V and 8 bases from J, the junction contained 16 bases not matched to a gene. The CDR3 reads CASSSSLRQGSSGYTF. The CDR3, as DNA: TGTGCCAGCAGTTCTTCCCTTAGACAGGGATCGAGCGGCTACACCTTC.